This T cell receptor beta chain is drawn from a study of blood T cell repertoires in COVID-19. Study-wide context: T cells, B-cell-depleted T cells, or PBMCs supplied cDNA or gDNA.

Sequencing used immunoSEQ multiplex PCR; TCRdb keeps in-frame clones, though not all of them. Of fewer than 250,000 clones in the sample, 85% to 90% were seen once. V shed 8 bases, J shed 0 bases, and the junction held 3 bases outside the gene matches. This CDR3 is 13 amino acids long. Germline-derived CDR1 and CDR2 are GTSNPN and SVGIG (reference sequence). V is TRBV30 and J is TRBJ2-7; 11 bases line up with TRBD1. Sequenced input: peripheral blood. The receptor was isolated from a man aged 45-65 years with acute or convalescent COVID-19. The CDR3 DNA is TGTGCCGGGGACAGGGGGGACTCCTACGAGCAGTACTTC. This sequence encodes CAGDRGDSYEQYF.